This TCR beta chain was identified during a study of neurological immune-mediated disorders (dated by TCRdb to between 2017 and 2020). General notes on the study: Peripheral blood TCR-beta repertoires from HTLV-I-associated myelopathy (HAM/TSP) patients, multiple sclerosis patients and healthy controls were compared by UMI-based sequencing. The approximately 110 TCR-beta libraries included longitudinal samples, technical triplicates and paired sorted CD4+ and CD8+ T-cell subsets alongside PBMC samples. The cohort comprised about 70 subjects: 15 or so HAM/TSP patients, roughly 34 multiple sclerosis patients and approximately 20 healthy controls.

This clonotype was recorded at least ten times. The specificity of this receptor is unknown. No clone much larger than this one lies a single base away; base qualities are absent. To synthesize cDNA, template-switch 5'RACE was performed with a primer carrying a 10-nucleotide random unique molecular identifier so that each TCR transcript was tagged. Every sequencing run yielded over 200 million TCR-beta sequences covering 15-18 subjects. Total RNA was extracted with the RNeasy kit. The KAPA Real-time Library Amplification kit was used to amplify TCR-beta VDJ regions with primers targeting the TCR constant region and the 5'RACE anchor. Sample indexes and Illumina adaptors were added in a first PCR, and a second PCR then increased library yield. After purification with Ampure beads, the TCR product of roughly 650 bp was size-selected on a 2% E-gel SizeSelection system. Before pooling, library quality was checked on a Bioanalyzer, concentration was measured with Qubit, and libraries were quantified with the Kapa Library Quantification kit. Paired-end 2 x 150 bp sequencing of the libraries was performed on an Illumina HiSeq 2500. To increase sequence diversity, roughly 24-31% phiX was spiked into each library pool. Processing in the source paper ran as follows. Quality-filtered reads were processed with the UMI-based MiGEC pipeline, which removed over 75% of raw TCR sequences during error correction. IMGT germline references were used for alignment of VDJ genes, and clonotypes were defined by a unique CDR3 amino acid sequence together with V-J genes. VDJtools evaluated clonal expansion, Shannon diversity and CDR3 relatedness (CalcPairwiseDistances, ClusterSamples); CLCbio workbench built phylogenetic trees. Expanded clones were defined as having at least 8 unique UMIs, based on coefficient-of-variation modelling across technical triplicates. Clones were called with MiXCR by TCRdb after fastp trimmed the public reads at Q25, and only in-frame beta chains were retained. Rows with one shared CDR3 protein collapse into an entry with the most common genes and DNA. These V and J calls originate from TCRdb's pipeline instead of the authors' own analysis. For this sample there are some 15,000 distinct CDR3 sequences; around 13% appear just once. The ten largest clones represent less than 50% of the sample.

Summary of the overall study and its limitations: No identical CDR3 amino acid sequences were found to be shared among expanded clones across subjects, suggesting that TCR-beta repertoires were private in all groups. The highest TCR clonal expansion was observed in HAM/TSP patients, whereas the lowest was observed in MS patients, even when compared with healthy controls.

For sorted-subset TCR libraries, 1 million sorted CD4+ or CD8+ T cells were used. Peripheral blood was subjected to Ficoll-Hypaque density gradient centrifugation to isolate PBMCs, which were then cryopreserved in liquid nitrogen. Paired sorted CD4+ and CD8+ subsets came from healthy controls, HAM/TSP patients and MS patients. Relative to germline, V is 1 base shorter and J is 3 bases shorter, with 9 bases between their ends. The germline V gene encodes CDR1 DFQATT and CDR2 SNEGSKA (reference sequence). The CDR3, cysteine through phenylalanine, is 13 amino acids long. Left in the record is the CDR3 DNA by itself, 39 bases read in frame from the first base.

The sequenced sample was CD8+ T cells from blood. The clonotype originates from a female donor with HTLV-1-associated myelopathy (HAM/TSP). Recombination linked TRBV20-1 to TRBJ1-1; the D region possibly corresponds to TRBD1 (5 bases align). For the CDR3, the sequence is CSARGGGDTEAFF. The DNA sequence is as follows: TGCAGTGCTAGAGGGGGGGGGGACACTGAAGCTTTCTTT.